This T cell receptor (beta chain) was sequenced for a study of brain T cells in children with intractable seizures. Sequencing was limited to surgery cases with top T cell transcript signatures in brain tissue. The CDR3 covers 17 residues. V lost 2 bases, J lost 0 bases, and 11 bases lay in between. Germline V gene sequence: CDR1 ENHRY, CDR2 SYGVKD. TCRdb's copy holds only in-frame clones and misses some; the assay was immunoSEQ multiplex PCR. This repertoire shows tens of thousands of clones, roughly 90% found once; its top ten account for roughly 6.3%. This specimen consisted of peripheral blood, obtained at surgery. The clonotype was recovered from a girl aged 2 to 10 with tuberous sclerosis and intractable seizures. The chain joins TRBV10-3 to TRBJ1-6; D remains ambiguous. This CDR3 is CAISEGGISSYNSPLHF. The CDR3 DNA follows: TGTGCCATCAGTGAGGGCGGTATAAGCTCCTATAATTCACCCCTCCACTTT.